This T cell receptor (beta chain) was recovered during a study of chemoradiotherapy in HPV16-positive cancers. In germline, CDR1 is MRHNA, CDR2 SNTAGT. J gave up 5 bases and V 5 bases, and 11 bases lay outside the gene matches. The CDR3 extends over 16 amino acids. Whole-study findings and limits: HPV-specific T cells were functionally defined from only two HPV16-positive patients.

Clones were sequenced by immunoSEQ multiplex PCR, and TCRdb holds only the in-frame ones, with some missing. The sample lists approximately 11,000 clones; 75% were seen once. Turning to this clone: The target antigen is unknown.

The material was obtained from a patient who underwent chemoradiotherapy. This clonotype was obtained from a human donor with HPV-associated anogenital cancer. The rearrangement links TRBV6-4 to TRBJ2-1, with 8 positions matching TRBD2. Here the CDR3 reads CASSPGAGGPNNEQFF. The CDR3 DNA sequence: TGTGCCAGCAGTCCGGGGGCGGGAGGACCCAACAATGAGCAGTTCTTC.